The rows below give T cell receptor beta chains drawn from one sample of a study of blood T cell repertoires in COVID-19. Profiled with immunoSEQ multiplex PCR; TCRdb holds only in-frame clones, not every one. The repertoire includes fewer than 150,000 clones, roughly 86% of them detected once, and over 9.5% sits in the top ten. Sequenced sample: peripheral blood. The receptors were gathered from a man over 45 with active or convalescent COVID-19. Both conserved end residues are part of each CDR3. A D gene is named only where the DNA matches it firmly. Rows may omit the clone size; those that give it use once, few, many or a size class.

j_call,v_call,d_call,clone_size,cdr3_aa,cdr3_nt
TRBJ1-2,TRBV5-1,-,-,CASSLGRVLSNYGYTF,TGCGCCAGCAGCTTGGGTCGCGTGCTTTCTAACTATGGCTACACCTTC
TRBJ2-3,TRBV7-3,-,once,CASSLRADYTDTQYF,TGTGCCAGCAGCTTAAGGGCCGACTACACAGATACGCAGTATTTT
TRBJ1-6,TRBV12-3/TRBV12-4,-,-,CASSPGDRSPLHF,TGTGCCAGCAGTCCAGGGGATCGTTCACCCCTCCACTTT
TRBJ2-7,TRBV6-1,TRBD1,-,CASSERTGLHEQYF,TGTGCCAGCAGTGAACGGACAGGGTTGCACGAGCAGTACTTC
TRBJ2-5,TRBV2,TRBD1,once,CASSLEQDRVETQYF,TGTGCCAGCAGCCTGGAACAGGACAGGGTCGAGACCCAGTACTTC
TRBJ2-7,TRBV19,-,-,CASSTGFNLNYEQYF,TGTGCCAGTAGTACAGGGTTTAATCTTAACTACGAGCAGTACTTC
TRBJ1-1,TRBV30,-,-,CAWSRALLMNTEAFF,TGTGCCTGGTCGCGGGCCCTGTTGATGAACACTGAAGCTTTCTTT
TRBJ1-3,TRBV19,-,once,CASSIGTTVHTIYF,TGTGCCAGTAGTATCGGGACAACTGTGCACACCATATATTTT
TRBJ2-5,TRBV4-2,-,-,CASSQGQGRETQYF,TGTGCCAGCAGCCAAGGCCAGGGGCGGGAGACCCAGTACTTC
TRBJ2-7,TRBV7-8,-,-,CASTGRLRGKSYEQYF,TGTGCCAGCACCGGACGACTGCGCGGGAAGTCCTACGAGCAGTACTTC
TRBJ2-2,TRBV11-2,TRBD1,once,CASSRGQTNTGELFF,TGTGCCAGCAGCAGGGGACAGACAAACACCGGGGAGCTGTTTTTT
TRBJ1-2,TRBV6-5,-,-,CASSYARQALWGYTF,TGTGCCAGCAGTTACGCCCGACAGGCCCTGTGGGGCTACACCTTC
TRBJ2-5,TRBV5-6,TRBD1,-,CASSLPTGGRETQYF,TGTGCCAGCAGCTTGCCGACAGGGGGCAGGGAGACCCAGTACTTC
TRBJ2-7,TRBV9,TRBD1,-,CASSVGTGGFYEQYF,TGTGCCAGCAGCGTAGGGACAGGGGGCTTTTACGAGCAGTACTTC
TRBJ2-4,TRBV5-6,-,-,CASSQTSNIQYF,TGTGCCAGCAGCCAGACTTCAAACATTCAGTACTTC
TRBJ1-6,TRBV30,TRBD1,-,CAWTLGDRDNSPLHF,TGTGCCTGGACCCTCGGGGACAGAGATAATTCACCCCTCCACTTT
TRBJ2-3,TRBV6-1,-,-,CASSQSTDTQYF,TGTGCCAGCAGTCAGTCCACAGATACGCAGTATTTT
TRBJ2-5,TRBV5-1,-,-,CASRLGAPTETQYF,TGCGCCAGCAGATTGGGGGCACCAACGGAGACCCAGTACTTC
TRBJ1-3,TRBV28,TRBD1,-,CASSDPARTGGNTIYF,TGTGCCAGCAGCGATCCTGCCCGGACAGGCGGAAACACCATATATTTT
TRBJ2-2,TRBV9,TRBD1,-,CASSSSGTGGSGELFF,TGTGCCAGCAGCTCCTCCGGGACAGGGGGCTCCGGGGAGCTGTTTTTT
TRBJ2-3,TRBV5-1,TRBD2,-,CASSLLGGSIQDTQYF,TGCGCCAGCAGTTTGTTGGGAGGGTCTATCCAAGATACGCAGTATTTT
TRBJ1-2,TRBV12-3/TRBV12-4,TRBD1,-,CASSLGWDSGYTF,TGTGCCAGCAGTTTAGGGTGGGACAGTGGCTACACCTTC
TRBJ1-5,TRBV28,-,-,CASSSPHFSNQPQHF,TGTGCCAGCAGTTCCCCTCACTTTAGCAATCAGCCCCAGCATTTT
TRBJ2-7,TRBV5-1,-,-,CASSLAQGSSYEQYF,TGCGCCAGCAGCTTGGCGCAGGGAAGCTCCTACGAGCAGTACTTC
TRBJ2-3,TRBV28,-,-,CASSLPLATDTQYF,TGTGCCAGCAGTTTACCACTAGCAACAGATACGCAGTATTTT
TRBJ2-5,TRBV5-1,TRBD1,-,CASSLGTGGETQYF,TGCGCCAGCAGCTTAGGGACAGGGGGAGAGACCCAGTACTTC
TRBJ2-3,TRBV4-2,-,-,CASARGGTDTQYF,TGTGCCAGCGCCCGGGGCGGCACAGATACGCAGTATTTT
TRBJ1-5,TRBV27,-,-,CASSLIAYSNQPQHF,TGTGCCAGCAGTTTAATAGCCTATAGCAATCAGCCCCAGCATTTT
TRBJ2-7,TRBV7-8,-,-,CASTPPRQMNYEQYF,TGTGCCAGCACTCCACCCCGACAGATGAACTACGAGCAGTACTTC
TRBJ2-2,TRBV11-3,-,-,CASSFVNTGELFF,TGTGCCAGCAGCTTCGTCAACACCGGGGAGCTGTTTTTT
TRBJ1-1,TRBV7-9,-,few,CASSLTRNTEAFF,TGTGCCAGCAGCTTAACAAGGAACACTGAAGCTTTCTTT
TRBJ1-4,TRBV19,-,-,CASSRGDEKLFF,TGTGCCAGTAGTAGGGGAGATGAAAAACTGTTTTTT
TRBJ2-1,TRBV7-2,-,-,CASSLGRQNNEQFF,TGTGCCAGCAGCTTAGGCAGGCAAAACAATGAGCAGTTCTTC
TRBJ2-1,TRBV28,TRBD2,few,CASRSGSSGSYNEQFF,TGTGCCAGCAGGTCAGGATCTAGCGGGAGCTACAATGAGCAGTTCTTC